These T cell receptor beta chains were read from a single sample in a study of T cell responses to AZD1222 COVID-19 vaccine. The protocol was immunoSEQ multiplex PCR, while the TCRdb copy is restricted to in-frame clones and leaves out a portion. Here the sample spans over 100,000 clones, 87% being singletons. The sample was peripheral blood, taken 28 days after the second AZD1222 dose. Receptor source: an adult who received the AZD1222 COVID-19 vaccine. Each CDR3 is given with its conserved first and last residue. D genes are given only for firm matches. A row's size may be missing; if present it is once, few, many or a size class.

v_call	clone_size	d_call	j_call	cdr3_nt	cdr3_aa
TRBV6-2/TRBV6-3	few	TRBD1	TRBJ2-7	TGTGCCAGCAGTCCGGGACAGGCCTTAAGCCTCTCCTACGAGCAGTACTTC	CASSPGQALSLSYEQYF
TRBV5-6	NA	NA	TRBJ2-7	TGTGCCAGCAGCTTCGGCGCAGAGTACGAGCAGTACTTC	CASSFGAEYEQYF
TRBV4-2	NA	NA	TRBJ1-4	TGTGCCAGCAGCCAAGATTTGCAGGCCGGTGTTGAAAAACTGTTTTTT	CASSQDLQAGVEKLFF
TRBV11-2	NA	NA	TRBJ1-4	TGTGCCAGCAGCTTTTCTAATGAAAAACTGTTTTTT	CASSFSNEKLFF
TRBV28	NA	NA	TRBJ1-2	TGTGCCAGCCTCTCGGGGGGGGCTAACTATGGCTACACCTTC	CASLSGGANYGYTF
TRBV20-1	few	NA	TRBJ2-2	TGCAGTGCTAGTCCCTTTCGTGGACAGATCACCGGGGAGCTGTTTTTT	CSASPFRGQITGELFF
TRBV7-8	NA	NA	TRBJ1-2	TGTGCCAGCAGCTTGGAGGTTAACTATGGCTACACCTTC	CASSLEVNYGYTF
TRBV2	NA	NA	TRBJ2-7	TGTGCCTCTGGGAAGACAGGAAGCTACGAGCAGTACTTC	CASGKTGSYEQYF
TRBV19	few	NA	TRBJ1-2	TGTGCCAGTAGTATACAGGGAGACTATGGCTACACCTTC	CASSIQGDYGYTF
TRBV28	NA	NA	TRBJ1-2	TGTGCCAGCAGACCGGGGGGGAAGATCTATGGCTACACCTTC	CASRPGGKIYGYTF
TRBV9	few	NA	TRBJ1-2	TGTGCCAGCAGCTCGGGGGGCGGACGATTCTATGGCTACACCTTC	CASSSGGGRFYGYTF
TRBV10-2	NA	NA	TRBJ1-2	TGCGCCAGCAGTGAGTCCGAGGGGCAGGGTGGCGGCTACACCTTC	CASSESEGQGGGYTF
TRBV6-2/TRBV6-3	few	NA	TRBJ1-5	TGTGCCAGCAGTTACGGAATCGTCAATCAGCCCCAGCATTTT	CASSYGIVNQPQHF
TRBV19	NA	NA	TRBJ2-1	TGTGCCAGTAGTATAGGGAGGGGATCCTACAATGAGCAGTTCTTC	CASSIGRGSYNEQFF
TRBV9	NA	NA	TRBJ1-6	TGTGCCAGCAGCGTTGGGGGCGCGAATTCACCCCTCCACTTT	CASSVGGANSPLHF
TRBV15	NA	NA	TRBJ1-1	TGTGCCACCAGCACACAGGGCCGAGCTAAGGCTTTCTTT	CATSTQGRAKAFF
TRBV6-2/TRBV6-3	NA	NA	TRBJ2-5	TGTGCCAGCAGTTACCTTGGATCAGGAGCGCAAGAGACCCAGTACTTC	CASSYLGSGAQETQYF
TRBV7-8	NA	NA	TRBJ1-2	TGTGCCAGCAGCTTAGGCGGCTATGGCTACACCTTC	CASSLGGYGYTF
TRBV5-1	few	NA	TRBJ2-1	TGCGCCAGCACGGGACCGTCCTACAATGAGCAGTTCTTC	CASTGPSYNEQFF
TRBV11-2	once	NA	TRBJ1-6	TGTGCCAGCAGCTCCCAGGGGCCCCATAATTCACCCCTCCACTTT	CASSSQGPHNSPLHF
TRBV2	NA	NA	TRBJ2-7	TGTGCCAGCAGACTAGCATCCTACGAGCAGTACTTC	CASRLASYEQYF
TRBV21-1	once	NA	TRBJ1-4	TGTGGGGCGGGGGAAAAACTGTTTTTT	CGAGEKLFF
TRBV19	few	NA	TRBJ1-2	TGTGCCAGTAGTATAACGGGCAAGGACGGCTATGGCTACACCTTC	CASSITGKDGYGYTF
TRBV7-2	NA	NA	TRBJ2-3	TGTGCCAGCAGAGGGGTGACAGATACGCAGTATTTT	CASRGVTDTQYF
TRBV3-1/TRBV3-2	NA	NA	TRBJ1-3	TGTGCCAGCAGCCAAGGTAGCAGGCACTCTGGAAACACCATATATTTT	CASSQGSRHSGNTIYF
TRBV11-1	once	TRBD1	TRBJ1-1	TGTGCCAGCAGCTCCTACAGGGGGCGAGACACTGAAGCTTTCTTT	CASSSYRGRDTEAFF